This T cell receptor beta chain was captured in a study of blood T cell repertoires in COVID-19. About the research overall: Researchers got acute and convalescent COVID-19 samples from the United States, Italy and Spain. T cells, B-cell-depleted T cells, or PBMCs provided the cDNA or gDNA that served as material.

During active infection, Seattle patients enrolled and were then monitored through disease. Assay used: immunoSEQ multiplex PCR; TCRdb lists only in-frame clones, some missing. The sample shows nearly 90,000 clones, 90% of them seen only once. The V and J ends lost 5 bases and 3 bases respectively, with 17 bases between them. The CDR3 length is 16 residues. Germline values: CDR1 MNHEY, CDR2 SMNVEV (reference sequence). The TCR comes from a man aged 18 to 29 with COVID-19, enrolled during active disease. This chain connects TRBV27 to TRBJ1-5, with no clear D. The material sequenced was peripheral blood. CDR3 residues: CASSPLPGVSNQPQHF. The CDR3 DNA reads TGTGCCAGCAGTCCTCTCCCCGGGGTCTCCAATCAGCCCCAGCATTTT.